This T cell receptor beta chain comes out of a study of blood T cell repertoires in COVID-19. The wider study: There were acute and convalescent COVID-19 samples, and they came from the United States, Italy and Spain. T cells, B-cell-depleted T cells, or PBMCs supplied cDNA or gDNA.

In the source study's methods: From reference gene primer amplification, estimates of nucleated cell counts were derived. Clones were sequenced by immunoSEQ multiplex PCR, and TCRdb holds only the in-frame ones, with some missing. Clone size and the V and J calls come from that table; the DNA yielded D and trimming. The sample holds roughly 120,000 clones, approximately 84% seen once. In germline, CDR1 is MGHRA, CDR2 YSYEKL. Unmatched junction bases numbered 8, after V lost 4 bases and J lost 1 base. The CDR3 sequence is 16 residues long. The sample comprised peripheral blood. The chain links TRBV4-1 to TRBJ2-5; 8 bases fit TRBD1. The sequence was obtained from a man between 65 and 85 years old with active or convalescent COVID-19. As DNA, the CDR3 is TGCGCCAGCAGCCGCGACAGGGGCCGCCTCCAAGAGACCCAGTACTTC. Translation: CASSRDRGRLQETQYF.